One and the same sample provided the 14 T cell receptor beta chains below, sequenced in a study of blood T cells in healthy people across ages. Alongside a J-beta primer mix, a sample-barcoded 5' primer served in a second PCR lasting about 7 to 12 cycles. TCRdb passed the 5' RACE reads through MiXCR, listing each CDR3 protein once. The data contain 1.5 million to 2 million distinct CDR3 sequences, around 50% of them singletons. The sample taken for sequencing was blood. The source is a woman in her thirties or forties in good health.

The table lists this clonotype with a few counts. CDR3 sequence reads: CSAYPVYSRGLQETQYF. CDR3 sequence (DNA): TGCAGTGCCTATCCCGTGTATAGCAGGGGGCTTCAAGAGACCCAGTACTTC. This chain links TRBV20-1 with TRBJ2-5; 8 nucleotides line up with TRBD1. V lost 6 bases and J lost 2; bases outside the gene matches: 17. The length of the CDR3 is 17 residues. Germline V gene lookup returns CDR1 DFQATT and CDR2 SNEGSKA (reference sequence).

The chain employs TRBV7-2 and TRBJ1-4, with D perhaps matching TRBD1 (5 bases). CDR3 size: 15 residues. Germline CDR1 reads SGHTA; CDR2 reads FQGNSA. Trimming removed 5 bases at V and 2 bases at J, with 12 bases between. Here the CDR3 DNA reads TGTGCCAGCAGCCCTGGACATCTCACTAATGAAAAACTGTTTTTT. Translation: CASSPGHLTNEKLFF.

This clonotype showed up many times. This sequence joins TRBV5-1 and TRBJ2-1; no firm D call. Trimming removed 0 bases from V and 7 bases from J, with 8 bases in between. CDR1 is SGHRS and CDR2 is YFSETQ in the germline V gene. This CDR3 is built from 13 residues. In nucleotides, the CDR3 is TGCGCCAGCAGCTTGGACCTCCCAAATGAGCAGTTCTTC. Its translation is CASSLDLPNEQFF.

The chain joins TRBV3-1 to TRBJ2-6; possibly TRBD1 or TRBD2 for D (5 bases each). Between the trimmed V and J ends, which lost 1 base and 4 bases, there was a span of 14 bases. The germline V gene has CDR1 LGHDT and CDR2 YNNKEL (reference sequence). This CDR3 has 17 amino acids. In nucleotides, the CDR3 is TGTGCCAGCAGCCAAGCGCGAGGGGAGTTCGGGGCCAACGTCCTGACTTTC. It yields the protein CASSQARGEFGANVLTF.

V gene TRBV4-2 combines with J gene TRBJ2-1; 9 bases are shared with TRBD2. CDR1 LGHNA and CDR2 YNFKEQ come from the germline V gene. The CDR3 length is 19 residues. V lost 2 bases to trimming and J lost 2 bases; unmatched junction nucleotides: 13. The CDR3 DNA is TGTGCCAGCAGCCAAAGCGGTAGCGGGGGCCTTTCAACCTACAATGAGCAGTTCTTC. Protein product: CASSQSGSGGLSTYNEQFF.

The genes are TRBV9 and TRBJ2-5; D possibly matches TRBD1 or TRBD2 (6 bases each). Germline CDR1 and CDR2: SGDLS and YYNGEE. This CDR3 has 15 residues. V dropped 4 bases and J dropped 5 bases, with 18 bases sitting between them. CDR3 nucleotide sequence: TGTGCCAGCAGCCCAGGGGACCGGGGGACGGAGACCCAGTACTTC. It encodes CASSPGDRGTETQYF.

The V and J genes are TRBV10-3 and TRBJ2-7; TRBD1 is a possible D gene (8 bases). Germline lookup yields CDR1 ENHRY and CDR2 SYGVKD. The CDR3 consists of 14 residues. Trimming shortened V by 7 bases and J by 7 bases, and 20 bases separated the two germline ends. CDR3 DNA: TGTGCCATCACCGAAAGACAGGGGAGGGGGGAGCAGTACTTC. Translation gives CAITERQGRGEQYF.

Comment on this clonotype: Its ends do not fully match the called genes, so a read error is possible. This sequence joins TRBV5-1 and TRBJ2-1, with D perhaps assigned TRBD1 or TRBD2 (5 bases each). Germline CDR1 is SGHRS and CDR2 is YFSETQ. The CDR3 spans 16 residues. CDR3 sequence reads: CAGSLFADGGYNEQFF. The CDR3 coding sequence is TGCGCCGGCAGCTTGTTTGCGGATGGGGGCTACAATGAGCAGTTCTTC. Full variable domain (outside the CDR3, taken from reference TRBV5-1 and TRBJ2-1): KAGVTQTPRYLIKTRGQQVTLSCSPISGHRSVSWYQQTPGQGLQFLFEYFSETQRNKGNFPGRFSGRQFSNSRSEMNVSTLELGDSALYLCAGSLFADGGYNEQFFGPGTRLTVL.

This chain uses TRBV7-8 with TRBJ2-2; 8 bases match TRBD1. The ends lost 4 bases at V and 1 base at J; junction bases unmatched: 5. This CDR3 has 16 amino acids. CDR1 is SGHVS and CDR2 is FQNEAQ in the germline V gene. CDR3 sequence: CASSYGQGMNTGELFF. The CDR3 nucleotides are TGTGCCAGCAGCTACGGACAGGGAATGAACACCGGGGAGCTGTTTTTT.

This clonotype was detected only once. V gene TRBV11-1 combines with J gene TRBJ1-6, with D unresolved. This CDR3 comprises 15 residues. Germline loops: CDR1 SGHAT, CDR2 FQDESV (reference sequence). V lost 6 bases to trimming and J lost 7 bases, with 16 bases between them. CDR3 coding DNA: TGTGCCAGCAGTTCTAGACGGCTGGAGAATTCACCCCTCCACTTT. This gives the protein CASSSRRLENSPLHF.

This clonotype has more than one count but fewer than ten. The chain has TRBV7-2 and TRBJ1-1; D call uncertain. The CDR3 runs to 15 residues. Germline V gene sequence: CDR1 SGHTA, CDR2 FQGNSA. Trimming stripped 5 bases from V and 1 base from J, with 14 bases between. DNA for the CDR3: TGTGCCAGCAGCCATAAACTGGGGAGGAACACTGAAGCTTTCTTT. Its protein product is CASSHKLGRNTEAFF. Looking up the rest from reference TRBV7-2 and TRBJ1-1 gives the full variable domain: GAGVSQSPSNKVTEKGKDVELRCDPISGHTALYWYRQSLGQGLEFLIYFQGNSAPDKSGLPSDRFSAERTGGSVSTLTIQRTQQEDSAVYLCASSHKLGRNTEAFFGQGTRLTVV.

V gene TRBV10-1 combines with J gene TRBJ2-5, with D uncertain. CDR3 length: 14 residues. Germline CDR1 reads WNHNN; CDR2 reads SYGVQD (reference sequence). V was shortened by 2 bases and J by 5 bases, with 12 bases between the two germline ends. For the CDR3, the DNA is TGCGCCAGCAGTGAGGGAAGAGGCGAGGAGACCCAGTACTTC. This translates into CASSEGRGEETQYF.

The CDR3 reads CSVVAGGFSYEQYF. For the CDR3, the DNA is TGCAGTGTAGTAGCGGGGGGCTTCTCCTACGAGCAGTACTTC. The chain combines TRBV20-1 with TRBJ2-7; the match to TRBD2 covers 10 bases. Per the germline V gene, CDR1 is DFQATT and CDR2 is SNEGSKA (reference sequence). After removal of 7 bases from V and 0 bases from J, the junction contained 6 bases not matched to a gene. The CDR3 covers 14 residues.

This clonotype was found a few times. The rearrangement uses TRBV4-3 and TRBJ1-2; tentatively, D is TRBD1 (5 bases). The germline gives CDR1 LGHNA, CDR2 YSLEER. CDR3 length equals 15 residues. Trimming removed 0 bases from V and 3 bases from J, with 11 bases in between. The CDR3 DNA is TGCGCCAGCAGCCAAGACGGGCAGGGCGACTATGGCTACACCTTC. It specifies CASSQDGQGDYGYTF.